This T cell receptor beta chain was sequenced for a study of Ad26.COV2.S vaccination and SARS-CoV-2 variants. Assay used: immunoSEQ multiplex PCR; TCRdb lists only in-frame clones, some missing. Of around 350,000 clones in the sample, about 85% were seen once. Regarding treatment: approximately 18 received Ad26.COV2.S at low or high dose, single or two shots; about 5 received placebo; per-sample allocation not given. Material that was analyzed had been drawn on day 63 after the first vaccine or placebo injection. The CDR3 runs to 13 residues. Germline V gene sequence: CDR1 MDHEN, CDR2 SYDVKM. V shed 1 base and J shed 3 bases, with 7 bases lying between them.

This material consisted of peripheral blood, taken in a trial of Ad26.COV2.S vaccine versus placebo. This rearrangement joins TRBV28 to TRBJ2-7; D is unclear. This clonotype was obtained from a person between 18 and 65 years old who received the Ad26.COV2.S COVID-19 vaccine or a placebo. The CDR3 DNA is TGTGCCAGCAGTTTATCCGAGGTCTACGAGCAGTACTTC. This translates into CASSLSEVYEQYF.